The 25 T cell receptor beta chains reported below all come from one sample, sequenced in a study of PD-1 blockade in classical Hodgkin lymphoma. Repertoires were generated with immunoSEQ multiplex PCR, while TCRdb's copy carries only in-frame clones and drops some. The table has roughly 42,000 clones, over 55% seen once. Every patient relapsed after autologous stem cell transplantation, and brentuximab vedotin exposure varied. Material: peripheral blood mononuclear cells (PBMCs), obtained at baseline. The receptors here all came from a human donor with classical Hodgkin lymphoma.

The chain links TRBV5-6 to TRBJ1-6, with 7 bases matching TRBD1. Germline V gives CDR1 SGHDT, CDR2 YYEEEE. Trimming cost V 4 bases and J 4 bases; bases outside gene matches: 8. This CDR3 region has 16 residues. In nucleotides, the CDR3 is TGTGCCAGCAGCCCCGGGACAGATCTATATAATTCACCCCTCCACTTT. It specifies CASSPGTDLYNSPLHF.

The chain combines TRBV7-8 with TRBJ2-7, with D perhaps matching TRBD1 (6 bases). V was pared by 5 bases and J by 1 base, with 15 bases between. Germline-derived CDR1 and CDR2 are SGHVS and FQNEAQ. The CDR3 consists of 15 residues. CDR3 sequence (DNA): TGTGCCAGCAGCCAACTCGTAGGGGGTTCCTACGAGCAGTACTTC. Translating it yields CASSQLVGGSYEQYF.

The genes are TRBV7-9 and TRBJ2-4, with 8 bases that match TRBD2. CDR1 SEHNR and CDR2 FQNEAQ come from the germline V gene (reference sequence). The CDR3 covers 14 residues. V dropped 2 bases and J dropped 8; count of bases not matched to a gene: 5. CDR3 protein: CASSLIREGDIQYF. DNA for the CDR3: TGTGCCAGCAGCTTAATCCGGGAGGGGGACATTCAGTACTTC.

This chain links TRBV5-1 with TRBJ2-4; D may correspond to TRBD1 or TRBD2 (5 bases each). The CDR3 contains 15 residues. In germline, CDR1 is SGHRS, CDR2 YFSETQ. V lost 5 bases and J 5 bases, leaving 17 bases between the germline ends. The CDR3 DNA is TGCGCCAGCAGTCGTATCGGGACCATAGAAAACATTCAGTACTTC. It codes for CASSRIGTIENIQYF.

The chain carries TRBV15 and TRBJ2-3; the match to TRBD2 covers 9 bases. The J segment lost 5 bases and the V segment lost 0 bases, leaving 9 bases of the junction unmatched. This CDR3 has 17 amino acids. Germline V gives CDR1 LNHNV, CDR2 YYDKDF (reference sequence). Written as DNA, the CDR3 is TGTGCCACCAGCAGAGATCAAATAGCGGGAGTGGTAGATACGCAGTATTTT. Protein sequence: CATSRDQIAGVVDTQYF.

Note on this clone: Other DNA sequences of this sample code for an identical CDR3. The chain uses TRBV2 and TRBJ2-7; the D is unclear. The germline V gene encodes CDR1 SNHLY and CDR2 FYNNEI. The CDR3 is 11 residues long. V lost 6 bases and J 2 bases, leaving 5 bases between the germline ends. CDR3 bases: TGTGCCAGCAGCCAGACCTACGAGCAGTACTTC. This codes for CASSQTYEQYF.

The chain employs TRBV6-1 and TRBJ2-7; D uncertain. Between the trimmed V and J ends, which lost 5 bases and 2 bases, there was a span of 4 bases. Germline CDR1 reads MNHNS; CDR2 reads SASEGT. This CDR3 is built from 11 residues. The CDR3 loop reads CASSKAYEQYF. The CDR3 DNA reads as TGTGCCAGCAGTAAGGCCTACGAGCAGTACTTC.

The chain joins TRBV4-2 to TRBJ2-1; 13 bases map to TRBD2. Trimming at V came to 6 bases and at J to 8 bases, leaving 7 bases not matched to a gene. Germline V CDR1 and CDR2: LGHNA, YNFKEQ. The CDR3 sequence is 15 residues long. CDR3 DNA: TGTGCCAGCAGAATAACTAGCGGGGGGGCCGATGAGCAGTTCTTC. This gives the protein CASRITSGGADEQFF.

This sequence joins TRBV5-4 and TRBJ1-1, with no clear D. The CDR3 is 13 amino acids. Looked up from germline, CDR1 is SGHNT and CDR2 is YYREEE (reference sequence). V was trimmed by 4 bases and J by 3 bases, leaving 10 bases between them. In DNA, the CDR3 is TGTGCCAGCAGCACAATCCGGGACACTGAAGCTTTCTTT. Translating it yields CASSTIRDTEAFF. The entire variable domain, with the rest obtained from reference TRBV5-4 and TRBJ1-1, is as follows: ETGVTQSPTHLIKTRGQQVTLRCSSQSGHNTVSWYQQALGQGPQFIFQYYREEENGRGNFPPRFSGLQFPNYSSELNVNALELDDSALYLCASSTIRDTEAFFGQGTRLTVV.

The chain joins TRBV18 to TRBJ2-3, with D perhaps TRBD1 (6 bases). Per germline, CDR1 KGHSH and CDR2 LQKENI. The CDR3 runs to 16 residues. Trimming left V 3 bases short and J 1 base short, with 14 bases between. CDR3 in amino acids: CASSPDEGERTDTQYF. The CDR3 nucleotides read TGTGCCAGCTCACCGGATGAGGGGGAACGCACAGATACGCAGTATTTT.

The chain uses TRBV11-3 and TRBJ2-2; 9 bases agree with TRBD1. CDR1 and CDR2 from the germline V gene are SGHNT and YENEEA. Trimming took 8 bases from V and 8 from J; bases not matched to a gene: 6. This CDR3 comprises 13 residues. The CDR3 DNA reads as TGTGCCAGCGGAAACAGGGGGCGTGGGGAGCTGTTTTTT. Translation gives CASGNRGRGELFF.

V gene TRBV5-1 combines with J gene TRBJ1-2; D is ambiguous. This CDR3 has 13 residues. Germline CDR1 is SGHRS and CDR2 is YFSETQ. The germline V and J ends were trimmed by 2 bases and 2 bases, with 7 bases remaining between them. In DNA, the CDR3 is TGCGCCAGCAGCTTATCGGAGAACTATGGCTACACCTTC. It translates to CASSLSENYGYTF.

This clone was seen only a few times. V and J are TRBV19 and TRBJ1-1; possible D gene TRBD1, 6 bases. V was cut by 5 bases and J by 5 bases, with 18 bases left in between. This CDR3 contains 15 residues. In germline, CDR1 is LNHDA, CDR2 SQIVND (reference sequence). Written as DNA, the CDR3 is TGTGCCAGTAGTCGAAATACAGGGTTGACGACTGAAGCTTTCTTT. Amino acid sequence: CASSRNTGLTTEAFF.

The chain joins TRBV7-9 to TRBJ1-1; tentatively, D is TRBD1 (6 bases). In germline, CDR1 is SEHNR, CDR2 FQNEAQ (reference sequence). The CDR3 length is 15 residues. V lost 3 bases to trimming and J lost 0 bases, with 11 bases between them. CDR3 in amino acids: CASSFLQGVNTEAFF. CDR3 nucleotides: TGTGCCAGCAGCTTTCTACAGGGCGTGAACACTGAAGCTTTCTTT.

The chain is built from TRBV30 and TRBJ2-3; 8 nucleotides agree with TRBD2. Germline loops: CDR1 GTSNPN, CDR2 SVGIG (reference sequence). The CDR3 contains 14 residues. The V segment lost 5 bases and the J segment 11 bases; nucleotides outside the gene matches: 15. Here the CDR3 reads CAWSFGGALSGQYF. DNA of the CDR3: TGTGCCTGGTCCTTCGGGGGGGCGTTAAGCGGGCAGTATTTT.

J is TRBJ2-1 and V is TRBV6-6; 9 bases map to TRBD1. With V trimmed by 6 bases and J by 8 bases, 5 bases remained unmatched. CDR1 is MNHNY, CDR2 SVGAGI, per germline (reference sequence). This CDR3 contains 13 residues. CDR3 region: CASRVDRGHEQFF. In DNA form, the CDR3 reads TGTGCCAGCAGAGTGGACAGGGGCCATGAGCAGTTCTTC.

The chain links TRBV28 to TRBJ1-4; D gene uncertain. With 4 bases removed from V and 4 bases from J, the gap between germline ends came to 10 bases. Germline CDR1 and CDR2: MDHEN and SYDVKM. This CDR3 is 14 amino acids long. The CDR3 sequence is CASSWILDNEKLFF. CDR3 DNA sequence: TGTGCCAGCAGTTGGATCCTTGATAATGAAAAACTGTTTTTT. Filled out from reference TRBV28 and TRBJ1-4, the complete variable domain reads DVKVTQSSRYLVKRTGEKVFLECVQDMDHENMFWYRQDPGLGLRLIYFSYDVKMKEKGDIPEGYSVSREKKERFSLILESASTNQTSMYLCASSWILDNEKLFFGSGTQLSVL.

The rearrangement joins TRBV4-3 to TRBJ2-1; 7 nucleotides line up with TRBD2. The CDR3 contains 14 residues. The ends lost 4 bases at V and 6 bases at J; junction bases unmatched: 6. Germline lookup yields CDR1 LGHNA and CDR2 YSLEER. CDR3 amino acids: CASSPWEGSNEQFF. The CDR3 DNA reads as TGCGCCAGCAGCCCATGGGAGGGGTCCAATGAGCAGTTCTTC.

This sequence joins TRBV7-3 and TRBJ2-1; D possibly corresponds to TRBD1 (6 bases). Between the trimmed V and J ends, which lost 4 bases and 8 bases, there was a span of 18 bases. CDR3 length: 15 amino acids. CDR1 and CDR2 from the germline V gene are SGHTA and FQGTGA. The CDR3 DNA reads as TGTGCCAGCAGCTCCTTACCACAGGGAATAGATGAGCAGTTCTTC. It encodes CASSSLPQGIDEQFF.

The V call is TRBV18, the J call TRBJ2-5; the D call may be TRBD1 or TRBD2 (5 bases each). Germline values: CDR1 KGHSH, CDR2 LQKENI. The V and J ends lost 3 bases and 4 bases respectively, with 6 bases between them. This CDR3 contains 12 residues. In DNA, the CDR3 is TGTGCCAGCTCACCGAGGGGAGAGACCCAGTACTTC. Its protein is CASSPRGETQYF.

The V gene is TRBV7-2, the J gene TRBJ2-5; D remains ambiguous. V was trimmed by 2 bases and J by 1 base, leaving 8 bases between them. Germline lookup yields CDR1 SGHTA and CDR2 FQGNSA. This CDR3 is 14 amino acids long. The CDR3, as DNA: TGTGCCAGCAGCTTATGGGGTACCCAAGAGACCCAGTACTTC. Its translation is CASSLWGTQETQYF.

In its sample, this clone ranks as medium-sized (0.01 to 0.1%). The CDR3, as DNA: TGTGCCAGCAGCGGGAGGTCGAACACCGGGGAGCTGTTTTTT. Its translation: CASSGRSNTGELFF. The V and J genes are TRBV7-9 and TRBJ2-2, with D perhaps TRBD2 (6 bases). This CDR3 has 14 residues. CDR1 SEHNR and CDR2 FQNEAQ come from the germline V gene (reference sequence). V lost 5 bases, J lost 0 bases, and 7 bases lay in between.

Here the CDR3 reads CASSYGGVAYEQYF. DNA of the CDR3: TGTGCCAGTAGTTACGGGGGGGTCGCCTACGAGCAGTACTTC. The rearrangement links TRBV19 to TRBJ2-7, with TRBD2 matching over 8 bases. CDR1 and CDR2 from the germline V gene are LNHDA and SQIVND (reference sequence). The ends lost 5 bases at V and 2 bases at J; junction bases unmatched: 5. The CDR3 runs to 14 residues.

DNA of the CDR3: TGTGCCAGTAGTGGTACAGGGGGCAGCTATGGCTACACCTTC. Its protein is CASSGTGGSYGYTF. The rearrangement uses TRBV19 and TRBJ1-2, with TRBD1 matching 9 bases. Germline CDR1 reads LNHDA; CDR2 reads SQIVND (reference sequence). Germline trimming cut 5 bases from V and 4 bases from J; bases unmatched to any gene: 5. The CDR3 extends over 14 amino acids.

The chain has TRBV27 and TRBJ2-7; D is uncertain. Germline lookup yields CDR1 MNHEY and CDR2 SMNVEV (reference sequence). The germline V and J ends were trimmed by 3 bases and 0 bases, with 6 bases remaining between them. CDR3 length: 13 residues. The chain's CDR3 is CASSLAGSYEQYF. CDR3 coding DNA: TGTGCCAGCAGTTTGGCAGGCTCCTACGAGCAGTACTTC.